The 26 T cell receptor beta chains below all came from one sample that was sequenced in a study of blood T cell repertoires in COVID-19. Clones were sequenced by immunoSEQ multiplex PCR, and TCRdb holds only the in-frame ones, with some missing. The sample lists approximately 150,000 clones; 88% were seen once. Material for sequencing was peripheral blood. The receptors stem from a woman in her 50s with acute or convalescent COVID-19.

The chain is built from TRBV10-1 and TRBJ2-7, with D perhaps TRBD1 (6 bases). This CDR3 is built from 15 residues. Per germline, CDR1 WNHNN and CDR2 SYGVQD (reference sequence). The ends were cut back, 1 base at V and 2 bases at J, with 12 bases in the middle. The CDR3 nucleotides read TGCGCCAGCAGTGAGTACAGGGACCCCCCCTACGAGCAGTACTTC. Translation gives CASSEYRDPPYEQYF.

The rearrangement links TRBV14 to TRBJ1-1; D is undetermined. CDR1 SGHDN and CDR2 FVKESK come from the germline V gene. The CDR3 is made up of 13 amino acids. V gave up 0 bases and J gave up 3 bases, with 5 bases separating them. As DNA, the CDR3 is TGTGCCAGCAGCCAAGAACGGGACACTGAAGCTTTCTTT. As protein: CASSQERDTEAFF.

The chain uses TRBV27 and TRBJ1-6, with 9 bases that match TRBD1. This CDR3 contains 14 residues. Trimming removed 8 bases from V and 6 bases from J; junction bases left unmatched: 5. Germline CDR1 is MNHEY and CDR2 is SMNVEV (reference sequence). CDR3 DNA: TGTGCCAGCTCTAGGGGACAGGGTAATTCACCCCTCCACTTT. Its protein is CASSRGQGNSPLHF.

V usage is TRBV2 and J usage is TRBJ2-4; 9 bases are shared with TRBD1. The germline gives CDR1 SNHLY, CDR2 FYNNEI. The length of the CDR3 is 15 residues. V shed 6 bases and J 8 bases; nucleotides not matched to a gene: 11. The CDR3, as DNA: TGTGCCAGCAGCTACACAGGGGGCAAGAGGGACATTCAGTACTTC. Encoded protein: CASSYTGGKRDIQYF.

CDR3 in DNA: TGTGCCATCAGTACTGACCAGGGGCGCGTGGGTGATACGCAGTATTTT. It translates to CAISTDQGRVGDTQYF. The J gene is TRBJ2-3, the V gene TRBV10-3; tentatively, D is TRBD1 (6 bases). Germline values: CDR1 ENHRY, CDR2 SYGVKD. Trimming took off 5 bases at V and 6 bases at J, with 21 bases between the two ends. The CDR3 spans 16 residues.

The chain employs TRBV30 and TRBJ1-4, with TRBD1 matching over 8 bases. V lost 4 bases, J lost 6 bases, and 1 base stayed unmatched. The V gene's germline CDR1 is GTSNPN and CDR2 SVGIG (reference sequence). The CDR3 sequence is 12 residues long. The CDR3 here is CAWNRGDEKLFF. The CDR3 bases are TGTGCCTGGAACAGGGGGGATGAAAAACTGTTTTTT.

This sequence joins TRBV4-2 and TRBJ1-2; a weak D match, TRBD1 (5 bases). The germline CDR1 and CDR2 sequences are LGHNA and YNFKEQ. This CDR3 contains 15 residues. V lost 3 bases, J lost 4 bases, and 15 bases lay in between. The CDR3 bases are TGTGCCAGCAGCCAGTGGGGGGAGGCTCTCTATGGCTACACCTTC. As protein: CASSQWGEALYGYTF.

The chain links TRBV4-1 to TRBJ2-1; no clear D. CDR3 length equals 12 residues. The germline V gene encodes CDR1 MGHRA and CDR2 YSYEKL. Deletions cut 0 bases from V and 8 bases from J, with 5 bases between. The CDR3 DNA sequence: TGCGCCAGCAGCCAAGAGTCGGATGAGCAGTTCTTC. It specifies CASSQESDEQFF.

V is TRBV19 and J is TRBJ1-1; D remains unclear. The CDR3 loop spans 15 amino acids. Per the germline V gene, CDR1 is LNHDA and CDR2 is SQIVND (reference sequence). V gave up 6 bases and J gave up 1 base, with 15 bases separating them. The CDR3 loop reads CASSYLGLQNTEAFF. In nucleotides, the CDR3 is TGTGCCAGTAGCTATCTCGGACTCCAGAACACTGAAGCTTTCTTT.

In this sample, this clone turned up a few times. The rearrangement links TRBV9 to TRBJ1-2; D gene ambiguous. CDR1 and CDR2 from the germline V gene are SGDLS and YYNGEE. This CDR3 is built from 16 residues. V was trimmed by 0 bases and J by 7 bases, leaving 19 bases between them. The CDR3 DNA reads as TGTGCCAGCAGCGTAGAATGGGCGGGGAACAGTCTTGGCTACACCTTC. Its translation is CASSVEWAGNSLGYTF.

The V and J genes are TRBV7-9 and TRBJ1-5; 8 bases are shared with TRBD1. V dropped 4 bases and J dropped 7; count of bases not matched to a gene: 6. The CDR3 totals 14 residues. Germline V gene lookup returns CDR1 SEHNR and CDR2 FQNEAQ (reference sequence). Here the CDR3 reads CASSSQGAKQPQHF. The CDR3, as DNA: TGTGCCAGCAGCTCGCAGGGGGCAAAACAGCCCCAGCATTTT.

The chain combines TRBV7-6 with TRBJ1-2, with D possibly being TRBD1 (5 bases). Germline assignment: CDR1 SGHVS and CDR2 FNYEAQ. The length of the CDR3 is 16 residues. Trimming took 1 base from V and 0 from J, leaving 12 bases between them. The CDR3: CASSLVVQGPNYGYTF. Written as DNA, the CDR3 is TGTGCCAGCAGCTTAGTAGTCCAGGGTCCTAACTATGGCTACACCTTC.

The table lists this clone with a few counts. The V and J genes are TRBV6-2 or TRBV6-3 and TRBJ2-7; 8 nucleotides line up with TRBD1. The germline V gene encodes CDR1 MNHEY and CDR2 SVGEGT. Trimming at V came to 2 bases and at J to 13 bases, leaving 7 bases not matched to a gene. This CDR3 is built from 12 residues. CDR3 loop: CASSYPQGERYF. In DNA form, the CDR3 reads TGTGCCAGCAGTTACCCACAGGGGGAGCGCTACTTC.

The DNA of the CDR3 is TGTGCCAGCAGGCTACAGGGCCAAAGGGGCACCGGGGAGCTGTTTTTT. Translating gives CASRLQGQRGTGELFF. The chain employs TRBV2 and TRBJ2-2; D might be TRBD1 (6 bases). The CDR3 has 16 residues. CDR1 and CDR2 (germline): SNHLY, FYNNEI. V was shortened by 6 bases and J by 4 bases, with 18 bases between the two germline ends.

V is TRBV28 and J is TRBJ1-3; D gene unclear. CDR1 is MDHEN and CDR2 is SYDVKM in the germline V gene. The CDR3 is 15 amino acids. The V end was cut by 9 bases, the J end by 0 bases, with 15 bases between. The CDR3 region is CASGLSGTSGNTIYF. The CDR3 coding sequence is TGTGCCAGTGGTCTCTCCGGTACCTCTGGAAACACCATATATTTT.

CDR3 in DNA: TGTGCCAGCACCCTGACAGGGTACTATGGCTACACCTTC. The encoded protein is CASTLTGYYGYTF. The chain has TRBV12-3 or TRBV12-4 and TRBJ1-2; 7 positions match TRBD1. The CDR3 consists of 13 residues. With 7 bases clipped from V and 3 bases from J, the junction kept 5 bases outside the gene matches.

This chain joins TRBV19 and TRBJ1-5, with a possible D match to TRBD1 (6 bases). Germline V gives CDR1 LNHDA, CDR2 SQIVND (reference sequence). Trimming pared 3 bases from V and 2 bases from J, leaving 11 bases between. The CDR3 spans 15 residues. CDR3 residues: CASSMGQGRNQPQHF. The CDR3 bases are TGTGCCAGTAGTATGGGGCAGGGGCGCAATCAGCCCCAGCATTTT.

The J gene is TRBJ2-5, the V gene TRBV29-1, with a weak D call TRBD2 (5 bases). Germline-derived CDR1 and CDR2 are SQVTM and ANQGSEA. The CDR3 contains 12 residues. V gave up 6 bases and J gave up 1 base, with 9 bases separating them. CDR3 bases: TGCAGCGTAGGACTGGTCCAAGAGACCCAGTACTTC. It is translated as CSVGLVQETQYF.

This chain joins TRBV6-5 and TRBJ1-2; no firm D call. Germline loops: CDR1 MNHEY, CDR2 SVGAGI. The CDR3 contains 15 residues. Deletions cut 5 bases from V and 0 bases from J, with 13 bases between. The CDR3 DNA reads TGTGCCAGCAGTCGGGGAGGGAGGGCTAACTATGGCTACACCTTC. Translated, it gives CASSRGGRANYGYTF.

CDR3 DNA sequence: TGCGCCAGCACCCTAGGGACAGGGGCTTCCAATTCACCCCTCCACTTT. Its translation: CASTLGTGASNSPLHF. The J gene is TRBJ1-6, the V gene TRBV5-1; 10 bases match TRBD1. Germline V gene sequence: CDR1 SGHRS, CDR2 YFSETQ. The CDR3 is made up of 16 amino acids. V trimming: 6 bases; J trimming: 7 bases; junction bases outside the gene matches: 10.

The CDR3 region has the DNA TGTGCCAGGGACAGGGGGAATTTCGCGATTGGCAATCAGCCCCAGCATTTT. This codes for CARDRGNFAIGNQPQHF. The V gene is TRBV6-7, the J gene TRBJ1-5; 10 nucleotides line up with TRBD1. TRBV6-7 is classed as an ORF, of uncertain function. This CDR3 is 17 amino acids long. V dropped 9 bases and J dropped 2; count of bases not matched to a gene: 13.

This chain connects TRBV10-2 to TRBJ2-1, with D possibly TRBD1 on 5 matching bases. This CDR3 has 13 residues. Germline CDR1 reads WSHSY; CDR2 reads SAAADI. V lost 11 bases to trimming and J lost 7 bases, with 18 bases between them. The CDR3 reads CAVLRVGQNEQFF. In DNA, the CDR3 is TGCGCCGTCCTCAGGGTTGGGCAGAATGAGCAGTTCTTC.

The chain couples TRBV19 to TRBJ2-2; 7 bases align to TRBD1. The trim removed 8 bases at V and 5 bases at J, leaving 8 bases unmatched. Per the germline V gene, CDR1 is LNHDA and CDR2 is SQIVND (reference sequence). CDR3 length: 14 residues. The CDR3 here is CASHQGVATGELFF. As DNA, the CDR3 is TGTGCCAGTCACCAGGGGGTAGCAACCGGGGAGCTGTTTTTT.

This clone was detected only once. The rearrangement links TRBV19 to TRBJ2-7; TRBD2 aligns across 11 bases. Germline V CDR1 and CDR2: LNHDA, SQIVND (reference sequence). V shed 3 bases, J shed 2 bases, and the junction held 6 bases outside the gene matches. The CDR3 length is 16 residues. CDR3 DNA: TGTGCCAGTAGTATGACTAGCGGGGCGCCCGCCTACGAGCAGTACTTC. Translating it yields CASSMTSGAPAYEQYF.

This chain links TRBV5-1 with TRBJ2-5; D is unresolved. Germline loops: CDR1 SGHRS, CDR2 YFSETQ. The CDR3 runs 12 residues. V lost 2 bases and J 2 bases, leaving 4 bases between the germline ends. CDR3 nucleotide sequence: TGCGCCAGCAGCTTTATTCAAGAGACCCAGTACTTC. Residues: CASSFIQETQYF.

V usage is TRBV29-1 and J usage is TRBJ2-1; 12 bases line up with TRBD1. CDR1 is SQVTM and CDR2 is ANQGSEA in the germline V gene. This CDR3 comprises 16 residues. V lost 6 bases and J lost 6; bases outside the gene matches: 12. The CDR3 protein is CSVGRAGTGGINEQFF. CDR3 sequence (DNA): TGCAGCGTAGGGCGCGCCGGGACAGGGGGCATCAATGAGCAGTTCTTC.